The clone carrying this TCR beta chain has just one count. This sample was included in a study of blood T cell repertoires in COVID-19. Study in general: T cells, B-cell-depleted T cells, or PBMCs provided the cDNA or gDNA that served as material.

Libraries were prepared by immunoSEQ multiplex PCR; TCRdb keeps only in-frame clonotypes and omits some of them. The sample yields approximately 500,000 clones, about 88% seen once. Germline V gene sequence: CDR1 LNHDA, CDR2 SQIVND (reference sequence). CDR3 length equals 15 residues. V shed 7 bases and J shed 7 bases, with 20 bases lying between them. Sequences were obtained from peripheral blood. The chain has TRBV19 and TRBJ2-1, with D possibly matching TRBD2 (5 bases). The receptor's source is a man aged 18 to 30 with COVID-19, enrolled during active disease. The CDR3 nucleotides read TGTGCCAGTACCAAGAATGTCGGGGTATATAATGAGCAGTTCTTC. Protein sequence: CASTKNVGVYNEQFF. Full variable domain (rest looked up from reference TRBV19 and TRBJ2-1): DGGITQSPKYLFRKEGQNVTLSCEQNLNHDAMYWYRQDPGQGLRLIYYSQIVNDFQKGDIAEGYSVSREKKESFPLTVTSAQKNPTAFYLCASTKNVGVYNEQFFGPGTRLTVL.